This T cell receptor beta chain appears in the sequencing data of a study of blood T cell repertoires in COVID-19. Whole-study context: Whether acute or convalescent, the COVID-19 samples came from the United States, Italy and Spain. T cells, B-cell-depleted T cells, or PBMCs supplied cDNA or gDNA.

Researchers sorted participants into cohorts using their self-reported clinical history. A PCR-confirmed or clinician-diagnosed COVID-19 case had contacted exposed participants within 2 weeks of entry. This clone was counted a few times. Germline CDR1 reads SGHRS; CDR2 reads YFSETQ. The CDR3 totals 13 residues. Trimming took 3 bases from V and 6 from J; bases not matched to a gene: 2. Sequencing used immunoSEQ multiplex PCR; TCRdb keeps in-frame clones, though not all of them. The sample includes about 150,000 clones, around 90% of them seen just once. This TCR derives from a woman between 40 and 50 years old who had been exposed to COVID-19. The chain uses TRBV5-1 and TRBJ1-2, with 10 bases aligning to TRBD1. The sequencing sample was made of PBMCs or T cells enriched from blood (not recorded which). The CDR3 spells CASSWGTGDGYTF. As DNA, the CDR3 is TGCGCCAGCAGCTGGGGGACAGGGGATGGCTACACCTTC.